This record concerns one T cell receptor (beta chain) sequence. This clone was detected only once. Its antigen remains undetermined. Base qualities are missing; no much larger clone stands one base away. Patients with a history of autoimmune disease or receiving systemic immunosuppression were excluded from the trial. Peripheral blood for TCR sequencing was collected from all dose cohorts at baseline, on cycle 4 day 1, and on cycle 7 day 1. Samples came from an open-label, multicenter, first-in-human phase I dose-escalation trial of ivuxolimab. Adults with locally advanced or metastatic melanoma, renal cell carcinoma, hepatocellular carcinoma or head and neck squamous cell carcinoma were enrolled in the trial. CD4+ and CD8+ T cells were sorted separately from peripheral blood before TCR sequencing. For sequencing of the TCRbeta CDR3 region, genomic DNA was extracted from the sorted cells. TCRbeta CDR3 regions were sequenced using the immunoSEQ Assay. Sourced from immuneACCESS, this table was stored by TCRdb with only in-frame sequences that have V and J called. A share of the clones is absent; for the studies checked, an unresolved V gene accounts for under half, and the remainder has no known explanation. The table for this sample lists over 70,000 clones; nearly 90% of them were counted only once. Of the sample, more than 0.25% is held by the ten largest clones.

This sample is drawn from a study of OX40 agonist ivuxolimab in advanced cancers. Regarding the complete study: Ivuxolimab was a fully human IgG2 agonistic monoclonal antibody targeting the costimulatory receptor OX40 (CD134). The purpose of peripheral TCRbeta sequencing was to test whether ivuxolimab changed TCR sequence diversity and led to clonal T-cell expansion. A male proportion of roughly 80% and a mean age of around 60 years, ranging from roughly 23 to 90, were recorded for the dose-escalation cohort. Of the approximately 53 patients in dose escalation, about 20 had hepatocellular carcinoma, about 15 had melanoma, 9 had renal cell carcinoma and 9 had head and neck cancer. Patients were allowed to have had prior anti-PD-1, anti-PD-L1 or anti-CTLA-4 therapy, and about 40% of the dose-escalation patients had been treated with checkpoint inhibitors. The paper describes the monotherapy dose-escalation part (N of about 52 patients) of the phase I trial of ivuxolimab. Partial responses were achieved by three dose-escalation patients, of whom one had hepatocellular carcinoma and two had cutaneous melanoma. Intravenous ivuxolimab was administered to patients every 2 weeks at six dose levels: 0.01, 0.1, 0.3, 1.5, 3 and 10 mg/kg. The investigation overall reported the following: The antigen specificity of the clonally expanded peripheral T cells was not determined. Clonal expansion of both CD4+ and CD8+ blood T cells was observed from baseline to week 6 at doses 0.1 to 3.0 mg/kg. Low levels of normalized T-cell clonal expansion were also seen in some patients who did not respond. In the 0.1-3.0 mg/kg groups, partial responders were among the patients with the lowest normalized peripheral clonal expansion, particularly in CD8+ T cells. After ivuxolimab, more expanded clones were found on average in CD8+ T cells than in CD4+ T cells.

V lost 3 bases and J lost 8 bases, and the count of bases not matched to a germline gene is 7. From the germline V gene (reference sequence), CDR1 is LNHDA and CDR2 is SQIVND. Counted from cysteine to phenylalanine, this CDR3 has 14 amino acids. This entry keeps only the CDR3 DNA: 42 bases, framed from base 1. The input for sequencing was CD4+ or CD8+ T cells sorted from blood, taken in a trial of the OX40 agonist ivuxolimab. The TCR was taken from an adult with an advanced solid tumor such as melanoma, head and neck, liver or kidney cancer. The sequence links TRBV19 to TRBJ1-2; TRBD1 matches 9 bases in the middle. This receptor has the CDR3 CASSIRTGARGYTF. The nucleotide sequence is TGTGCCAGTAGTATCCGGACAGGGGCTAGGGGCTACACCTTC.